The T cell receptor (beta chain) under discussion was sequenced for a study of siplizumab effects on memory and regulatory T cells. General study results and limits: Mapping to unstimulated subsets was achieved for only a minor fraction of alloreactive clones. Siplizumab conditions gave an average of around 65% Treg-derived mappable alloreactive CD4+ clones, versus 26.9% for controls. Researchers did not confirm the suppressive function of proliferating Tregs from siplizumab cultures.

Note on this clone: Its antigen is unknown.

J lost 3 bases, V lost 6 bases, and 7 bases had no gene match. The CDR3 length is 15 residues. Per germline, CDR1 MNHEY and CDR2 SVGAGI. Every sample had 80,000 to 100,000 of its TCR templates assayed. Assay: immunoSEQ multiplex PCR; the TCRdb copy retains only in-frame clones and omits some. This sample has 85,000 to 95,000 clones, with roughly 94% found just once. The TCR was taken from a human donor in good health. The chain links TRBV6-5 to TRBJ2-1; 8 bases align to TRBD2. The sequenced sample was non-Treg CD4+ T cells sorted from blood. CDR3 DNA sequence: TGTGCCAGCAGAATTACGGGACTAGTCTACAATGAGCAGTTCTTC. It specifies CASRITGLVYNEQFF.